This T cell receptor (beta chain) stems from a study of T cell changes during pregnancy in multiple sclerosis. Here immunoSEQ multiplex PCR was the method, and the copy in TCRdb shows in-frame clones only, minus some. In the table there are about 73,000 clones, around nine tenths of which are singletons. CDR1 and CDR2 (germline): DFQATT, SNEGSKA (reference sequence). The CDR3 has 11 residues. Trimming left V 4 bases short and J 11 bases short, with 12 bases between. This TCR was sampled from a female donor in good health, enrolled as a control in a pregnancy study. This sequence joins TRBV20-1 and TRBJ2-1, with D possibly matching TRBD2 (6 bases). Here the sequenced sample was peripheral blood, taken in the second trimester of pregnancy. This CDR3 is CSAMGGRKQFF. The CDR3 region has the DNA TGCAGTGCTATGGGGGGTAGGAAGCAGTTCTTC.